This T cell receptor (beta chain) was documented in a study of T cell responses to AZD1222 COVID-19 vaccine. Findings of the study overall: Regions left unmutated in variants are reportedly the target of nearly half of spike-specific TCRs. Clonal diversity may have been underestimated in mostly white British donors.

With V trimmed by 4 bases and J by 8 bases, 9 bases remained unmatched. CDR3 length: 15 amino acids. Per germline, CDR1 SGHRS and CDR2 YFSETQ. Measured with immunoSEQ multiplex PCR; TCRdb has only the in-frame clones, and not every one. In the table there are roughly 150,000 clones, 94% of which are singletons. Worth noting for this clone: The antigen remains undetermined.

The TCR was taken from an adult who received the AZD1222 COVID-19 vaccine. Sequences were derived from peripheral blood, sampled 28 days after the second AZD1222 dose. The chain has TRBV5-1 and TRBJ2-1; 10 positions agree with TRBD2. The CDR3 loop is CASSTRTSGGDEQFF. The DNA of the CDR3 is TGCGCCAGCAGCACACGGACTAGCGGAGGGGATGAGCAGTTCTTC.